A selection of T cell receptor beta chains follows, all from one sample in a study of blood T cell repertoires in COVID-19. TCRdb's table, derived via immunoSEQ multiplex PCR, lists solely in-frame clones and lacks some. The sample consists of over 30,000 clones, roughly nine tenths of them appearing once. The specimen sequenced was peripheral blood. Receptors originate from a human donor in a cohort sampled during active COVID-19. The CDR3 runs from the conserved cysteine through the conserved F or W. A D gene is named only where the DNA matches it firmly. Rows may omit the clone size; those that give it use once, few, many or a size class.

D gene	J gene	clone size	V gene	CDR3 protein	CDR3 DNA
TRBD1	TRBJ1-3	-	TRBV19	CASGAGTGPNTIYF	TGTGCCAGCGGGGCTGGGACAGGGCCGAACACCATATATTTT
-	TRBJ1-5	few	TRBV6-4	CASSDAVNQPQHF	TGTGCCAGCAGTGATGCGGTTAATCAGCCCCAGCATTTT
TRBD1	TRBJ1-5	-	TRBV28	CASSSRTGGFQPQHF	TGTGCCAGCAGTTCGCGGACAGGGGGCTTTCAGCCCCAGCATTTT
-	TRBJ1-3	-	TRBV27	CASSSPGFGNTIYF	TGTGCCAGCAGTTCCCCGGGGTTTGGAAACACCATATATTTT
TRBD1	TRBJ1-2	-	TRBV3-1/TRBV3-2	CASSQALGGQGGIRYGYTF	TGTGCCAGCAGCCAGGCCCTGGGGGGACAGGGGGGTATTCGGTATGGCTACACCTTC
-	TRBJ1-1	-	TRBV29-1	CSVDEMNTEAFF	TGCAGCGTTGATGAGATGAACACTGAAGCTTTCTTT
-	TRBJ1-1	-	TRBV4-1	CASSQAGWQVTTEAFF	TGCGCCAGCAGCCAAGCGGGGTGGCAGGTGACGACTGAAGCTTTCTTT
-	TRBJ1-2	-	TRBV28	CASSFESINYGYTF	TGTGCCAGCAGCTTCGAATCTATAAACTATGGCTACACCTTC
-	TRBJ1-1	once	TRBV7-6	CASSLMGAVDTEAFF	TGTGCCAGCAGCTTAATGGGGGCAGTAGACACTGAAGCTTTCTTT
-	TRBJ2-1	-	TRBV20-1	CSARDKREQFF	TGCAGTGCTAGAGATAAGCGTGAGCAGTTCTTC
TRBD2	TRBJ2-1	-	TRBV19	CASVTSGGSYNEQFF	TGTGCCAGCGTGACTAGCGGGGGGTCCTACAATGAGCAGTTCTTC
TRBD1	TRBJ1-5	-	TRBV6-2/TRBV6-3	CASSSLRGGTNSNQPQHF	TGTGCCAGCAGTTCCCTTAGAGGGGGCACTAATAGCAATCAGCCCCAGCATTTT
-	TRBJ2-2	-	TRBV28	CASRLSANTGELFF	TGTGCCAGTCGATTGAGCGCGAACACCGGGGAGCTGTTTTTT
TRBD2	TRBJ2-2	-	TRBV18	CASSPPGLAGGPIGSMFF	TGTGCCAGCTCACCTCCGGGACTAGCGGGGGGGCCCATCGGATCGATGTTTTTT
-	TRBJ1-5	-	TRBV18	CASSPSENQPQHF	TGTGCCAGCTCACCAAGTGAGAATCAGCCCCAGCATTTT
TRBD1	TRBJ1-5	-	TRBV5-8	CASSLEGANQPQHF	TGTGCCAGCAGCTTGGAGGGGGCCAATCAGCCCCAGCATTTT
-	TRBJ1-6	-	TRBV19	CASSADSPRSSYNSPLHF	TGTGCCAGTAGTGCGGACAGCCCAAGGAGCTCCTATAATTCACCCCTCCACTTT
-	TRBJ2-3	-	TRBV15	CATSRDQGKRTDTQYF	TGTGCCACCAGCAGAGATCAGGGGAAGCGCACAGATACGCAGTATTTT
-	TRBJ2-3	-	TRBV19	CASSVPRGDTQYF	TGTGCCAGTAGTGTCCCTAGGGGAGATACGCAGTATTTT
TRBD2	TRBJ2-1	-	TRBV5-1	CASRVVLSGRANEQFF	TGCGCCAGCAGAGTAGTCCTTAGCGGGAGGGCGAATGAGCAGTTCTTC
-	TRBJ1-3	-	TRBV18	CASSPSSGPGNTIYF	TGTGCCAGCTCACCATCATCAGGGCCTGGAAACACCATATATTTT
TRBD1	TRBJ1-1	once	TRBV9	CASNAVGQGATEAFF	TGTGCCAGCAACGCTGTAGGACAGGGGGCAACTGAAGCTTTCTTT
-	TRBJ1-6	-	TRBV6-4	CASSDSQGKAHNSPLHF	TGTGCCAGCAGTGACTCCCAGGGGAAGGCGCATAATTCACCCCTCCACTTT
-	TRBJ1-1	-	TRBV27	CASSPIQNTEAFF	TGTGCCAGCAGTCCCATTCAGAACACTGAAGCTTTCTTT